This T cell receptor beta chain was obtained from a study of blood T cell repertoires in COVID-19. In the study overall: The samples span acute and convalescent COVID-19 from the United States, Italy and Spain. Nucleic acid was either cDNA or gDNA, and it came from T cells, B-cell-depleted T cells, or PBMCs.

Some clones are missing from TCRdb's copy, which holds only in-frame ones; the method was immunoSEQ multiplex PCR. The repertoire holds 65,000 to 70,000 clones, just under 80% seen once, with more than 45% in the top ten. This CDR3 region has 17 residues. Germline CDR1 reads ENHRY; CDR2 reads SYGVKD. V lost 4 bases, J lost 0 bases, and 17 bases lay in between. This clone was detected a few times. The source material was peripheral blood. This chain links TRBV10-3 with TRBJ2-3; D ambiguous. The TCR was taken from a human donor in a cohort sampled during active COVID-19. Here the CDR3 DNA reads TGTGCCATCAGTGTTGGCCGTGCGGCAGAGAGCACAGATACGCAGTATTTT. It yields the protein CAISVGRAAESTDTQYF.